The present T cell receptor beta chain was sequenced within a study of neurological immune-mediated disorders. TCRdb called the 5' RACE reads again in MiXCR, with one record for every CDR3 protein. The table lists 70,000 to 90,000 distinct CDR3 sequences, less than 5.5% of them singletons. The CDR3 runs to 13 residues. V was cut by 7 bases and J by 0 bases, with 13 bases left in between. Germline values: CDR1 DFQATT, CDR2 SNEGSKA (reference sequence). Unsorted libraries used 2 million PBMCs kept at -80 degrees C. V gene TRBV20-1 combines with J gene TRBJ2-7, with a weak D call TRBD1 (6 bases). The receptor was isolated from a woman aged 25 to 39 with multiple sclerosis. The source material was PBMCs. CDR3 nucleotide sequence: TGCAGTGTTTGGACAGTTTCCTCCTACGAGCAGTACTTC. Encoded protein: CSVWTVSSYEQYF.